This entry is about one T cell receptor (beta chain). The target of this receptor is not known. The input lacks base qualities; no much larger clone sits a single base away. TCRbeta CDR3 regions were amplified from genomic DNA by means of the immunoSEQ Assay, a bias-controlled multiplex PCR. The authors' pipeline ran thus. Nucleated cell counts per sample were estimated from amplification of reference gene primers within the assay. To quantify the absolute abundance of each unique TCRbeta CDR3 rearrangement, sequence reads were collapsed and filtered. For each sample, productive Simpson clonality was calculated as the square root of Simpson's diversity index over productive rearrangements. This is the immuneACCESS table as TCRdb keeps it, with only in-frame sequences that have V and J called. A part of the clones is gone; compared with another copy, unresolved V genes explain less than half, and the rest is unexplained. The V and J calls and clone size were taken over from that table, and D and trimming were inferred from the DNA. Present in this sample are 190,000 or so clones, 84% of which were seen just once. The ten top clones hold approximately 7.6% of the sample.

This sample is drawn from a study of blood T cell repertoires in COVID-19 (dated by TCRdb to the early 2020s). At the level of the whole study: Samples from collaborators originated in the United States, Italy and Spain and spanned both the acute and convalescent phases of COVID-19. The material from the prospective study consisted of cDNA or gDNA derived from T cells, B-cell-depleted T cells, or PBMCs. The dataset comprised deeply sampled blood TCRbeta repertoires from subjects exposed to, actively infected with, or recovered from COVID-19. A freely available public database, intended as a resource for researchers studying the immune response to SARS-CoV-2, is where the repertoires were released. The samples were drawn from the first 160 participants of the ongoing ImmuneRACE study and from 1,254 subjects provided by 6 global collaborators. A de-identified subject ID, COVID-19 status, age in years and sex were almost always included in the sample metadata. Where HLA class I and class II types were available, the types were taken from metadata supplied by the sample provider, not from assay-based typing.

The paper as a whole reports these results and caveats: Clinical and demographic metadata were provided uncurated, with the amount varying by source and participant.

Reading the germline V gene gives CDR1 SGDLS and CDR2 YYNGEE. The CDR3 sequence holds 16 residues, the cysteine and phenylalanine included. The DNA shown is the 48-base CDR3, in frame from base 1. V loses 0 bases, J loses 1 base, and the germline ends lie 13 bases apart. Enrolling through a virtual design, the prospective study's participants ranged in age from roughly 18 to 90 years and lived across around 25 United States geographic areas. In the prospective study, cohorts were assigned on the basis of participant-reported clinical history obtained from a screening survey and a study questionnaire. Recovered participants in ImmuneRACE Cohort 3 were defined as having two consecutive negative NP/OP PCR tests, clearance from a healthcare professional, or resolution of symptoms. In the prospective study, whole blood, serum and a nasopharyngeal or oropharyngeal swab were collected from each participant by mobile phlebotomists. Prospective study participants could optionally give additional blood draws and questionnaires over a 2-month period. Blood samples from the prospective study were shipped frozen or at room temperature prior to DNA extraction.

Material for sequencing was PBMCs or T cells enriched from blood (not recorded which). The receptor comes from a man in his forties or fifties who had recovered from COVID-19. The sequence links TRBV9 to TRBJ1-2; a tentative D call is TRBD1 (6 bases match). Read as DNA, the sequence is TGTGCCAGCAGCGTAGACCCCTGGACAGTTAACTATGGCTACACCTTC. This is translated as CASSVDPWTVNYGYTF.